This entry concerns a single TCR beta chain. This specimen comes from a study of blood T cell repertoires in COVID-19. Trimming at V came to 1 base and at J to 5 bases, leaving 5 bases not matched to a gene. The CDR3 length is 15 residues. In germline, CDR1 is LGHDT, CDR2 YNNKEL (reference sequence). Participants spanned ages about 18 to 95 years and resided in over 20 US areas. Recovered status in Cohort 3 required two negative PCRs, clearance, or symptom resolution. Profiling relied on immunoSEQ multiplex PCR, and the TCRdb table lists in-frame clones only, not all of them. The sample has a few hundred thousand clones; 75% to 90% are singletons.

The rearrangement uses TRBV3-1 (or the pseudogene TRBV3-2) and TRBJ1-3; 7 bases align to TRBD1. The receptor was derived from a woman aged 60-75 years who had recovered from COVID-19. Sample: PBMCs or T cells enriched from blood (not recorded which). The CDR3 here is CASSQGQGIRNTIYF. CDR3 in DNA: TGTGCCAGCAGCCAAGGACAGGGAATTAGAAACACCATATATTTT.